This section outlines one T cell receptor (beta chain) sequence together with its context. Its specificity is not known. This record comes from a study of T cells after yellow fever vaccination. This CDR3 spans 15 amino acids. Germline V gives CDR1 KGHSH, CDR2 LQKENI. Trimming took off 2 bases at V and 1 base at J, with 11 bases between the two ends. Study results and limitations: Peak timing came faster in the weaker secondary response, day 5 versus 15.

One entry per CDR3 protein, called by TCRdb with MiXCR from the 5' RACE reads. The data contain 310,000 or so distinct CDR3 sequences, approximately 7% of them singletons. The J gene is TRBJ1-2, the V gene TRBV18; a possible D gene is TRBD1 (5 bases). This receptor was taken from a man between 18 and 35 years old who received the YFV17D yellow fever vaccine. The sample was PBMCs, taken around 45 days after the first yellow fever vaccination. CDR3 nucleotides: TGTGCCAGCTCACCAGCGGAGGACAATAACTATGGCTACACCTTC. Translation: CASSPAEDNNYGYTF.